This passage covers 17 T cell receptor beta chains from one sample sequenced in a study of T cell repertoires in cytomegalovirus infection. TCRdb re-analysed the reads in MiXCR, keeping a single row per CDR3 protein. This table holds roughly 280,000 distinct CDR3 sequences, roughly an eighth found once. Source material: PBMCs. The receptors come from a human donor in good health (CMV status not recorded). Some clones in this sample may be carry-over from other donors' samples.

A few counts support this clonotype. This rearrangement joins TRBV28 to TRBJ2-3; a possible D gene is TRBD2 (6 bases). V gave up 1 base and J gave up 0 bases, with 11 bases separating them. The length of the CDR3 is 16 residues. The germline gives CDR1 MDHEN, CDR2 SYDVKM. The CDR3 DNA reads as TGTGCCAGCAGTTTATTATGGGGGAGGAGCACAGATACGCAGTATTTT. Its protein product is CASSLLWGRSTDTQYF.

This clonotype was counted at least ten times. The CDR3 is CASSAAGTGVGANVLTF. DNA for the CDR3: TGTGCCAGCAGCGCGGCCGGGACAGGGGTAGGGGCCAACGTCCTGACTTTC. This sequence joins TRBV7-8 and TRBJ2-6; 10 positions agree with TRBD1. The V segment lost 5 bases and the J segment 4 bases; nucleotides outside the gene matches: 8. This CDR3 is 17 amino acids long. Germline V gene data show CDR1 as SGHVS and CDR2 as FQNEAQ.

This clonotype showed up many times. V and J are TRBV7-2 and TRBJ1-5; perhaps TRBD1 as D (5 bases). Trimming shortened V by 5 bases and J by 7 bases, and 12 bases separated the two germline ends. There are 13 residues in the CDR3. Germline assignment: CDR1 SGHTA and CDR2 FQGNSA. In DNA, the CDR3 is TGTGCCAGCAGCGACAGATTTGGACAGCCCCAGCATTTT. It yields the protein CASSDRFGQPQHF.

This clonotype occurred a few times. The rearrangement uses TRBV29-1 and TRBJ2-1, with D unclear. The CDR3 covers 12 residues. The germline V gene encodes CDR1 SQVTM and CDR2 ANQGSEA. With 1 base removed from V and 4 bases from J, the gap between germline ends came to 5 bases. CDR3: CSVEGVYNEQFF. CDR3 DNA sequence: TGCAGCGTTGAAGGCGTTTACAATGAGCAGTTCTTC.

This clonotype was seen once. The chain carries TRBV7-3 and TRBJ2-1; 7 bases agree with TRBD1. Trimming at V came to 4 bases and at J to 4 bases, leaving 13 bases not matched to a gene. The CDR3 consists of 17 residues. Germline assignment: CDR1 SGHTA and CDR2 FQGTGA. For the CDR3, the DNA is TGTGCCAGCAGCTCCCTTCACTTCAGACAGGGATACAATGAGCAGTTCTTC. Protein: CASSSLHFRQGYNEQFF. The whole variable domain, remainder taken from reference TRBV7-3 and TRBJ2-1, is GAGVSQTPSNKVTEKGKYVELRCDPISGHTALYWYRQSLGQGPEFLIYFQGTGAADDSGLPNDRFFAVRPEGSVSTLKIQRTERGDSAVYLCASSSLHFRQGYNEQFFGPGTRLTVL.

This clonotype was seen a few times. V is TRBV27 and J is TRBJ2-7, with D maybe TRBD2 (6 bases). The CDR3 is made up of 15 amino acids. Germline V gives CDR1 MNHEY, CDR2 SMNVEV (reference sequence). The germline V and J ends were trimmed by 6 bases and 2 bases, with 17 bases remaining between them. DNA of the CDR3: TGTGCCAGCAGGTTACAGATGGGGGGACCCTACGAGCAGTACTTC. Translated, it gives CASRLQMGGPYEQYF.

Many counts were recorded for this clonotype. The chain has TRBV7-2 and TRBJ2-1; D remains unclear. Germline V gene data show CDR1 as SGHTA and CDR2 as FQGNSA. Trimming cost V 2 bases and J 4 bases, with 12 bases left between them. The CDR3 is made up of 15 amino acids. For the CDR3, the DNA is TGTGCCAGCAGCTTAACGCCGGGCCTATACAATGAGCAGTTCTTC. This encodes CASSLTPGLYNEQFF.

This clonotype was detected only a few times. This rearrangement joins TRBV9 to TRBJ1-1; D gene unclear. Trimming removed 0 bases from V and 1 base from J, with 10 bases in between. There are 15 residues in the CDR3. CDR1 and CDR2 from the germline V gene are SGDLS and YYNGEE. The CDR3 DNA sequence: TGTGCCAGCAGCGTAGGTGGGTCGTGGAACACTGAAGCTTTCTTT. This translates into CASSVGGSWNTEAFF.

Comment on this clonotype: This clone may be a read error of a much larger clone one base away. The V call is TRBV7-2, the J call TRBJ1-5; D gene ambiguous. The CDR3 length is 13 residues. CDR1 and CDR2 (germline): SGHTA, FQGNSA. V was pared by 6 bases and J by 4 bases, with 10 bases between. In DNA form, the CDR3 reads TGTGCCAGCAGGCCCTTCGGAAATCAGCCCCAGCATTTT. Translating it yields CASRPFGNQPQHF.

This clonotype occurred many times. The J gene is TRBJ1-5, the V gene TRBV6-6, with 9 positions matching TRBD1. The V segment lost 5 bases and the J segment 10 bases; nucleotides outside the gene matches: 6. This CDR3 has 13 amino acids. Germline CDR1 MNHNY, CDR2 SVGAGI (reference sequence). The CDR3 reads CASSRQGGAPQHF. The CDR3 DNA is TGTGCCAGCAGTCGACAGGGGGGAGCTCCCCAGCATTTT.

The chain uses TRBV27 and TRBJ2-3; 7 bases align to TRBD1. The V gene end was trimmed by 5 bases and the J gene end by 5 bases; junction bases not matched to a gene: 13. The CDR3 sequence is 16 residues long. Germline CDR1 and CDR2: MNHEY and SMNVEV (reference sequence). As DNA, the CDR3 is TGTGCCAGCAGTCATCAGGACAGGCCTGGCTTAGATACGCAGTATTTT. It is translated as CASSHQDRPGLDTQYF.

This clonotype was seen a few times. The J gene is TRBJ1-4, the V gene TRBV5-1; D is possibly TRBD1 (5 bases). The ends were cut back, 3 bases at V and 7 bases at J, with 19 bases in the middle. CDR3 length: 16 amino acids. CDR1 is SGHRS and CDR2 is YFSETQ in the germline V gene. The CDR3 sequence is CASSSGDRAWGEKLFF. CDR3 nucleotide sequence: TGCGCCAGCAGCTCCGGTGACAGAGCCTGGGGTGAAAAACTGTTTTTT.

V is TRBV12-3 or TRBV12-4 and J is TRBJ2-2, with 7 bases that match TRBD2. The CDR3 spans 15 residues. The junction had 2 bases not matched to a gene; V was cut back by 2 bases and J by 2 bases. CDR3 DNA sequence: TGTGCCAGCAGTTTACGGGGGGTTAACACCGGGGAGCTGTTTTTT. Its translation is CASSLRGVNTGELFF.

This clonotype was detected ten times or more. The rearrangement joins TRBV7-2 to TRBJ2-1; D tentatively fits TRBD1 or TRBD2 (5 bases each). V lost 5 bases and J 2 bases, leaving 16 bases between the germline ends. This CDR3 has 16 amino acids. The germline V gene has CDR1 SGHTA and CDR2 FQGNSA. The DNA of the CDR3 is TGTGCCAGCAGCCCTCCCGGGACCACCGCCTACAATGAGCAGTTCTTC. It is translated as CASSPPGTTAYNEQFF. The full variable domain, its missing parts supplied by reference TRBV7-2 and TRBJ2-1, is GAGVSQSPSNKVTEKGKDVELRCDPISGHTALYWYRQSLGQGLEFLIYFQGNSAPDKSGLPSDRFSAERTGGSVSTLTIQRTQQEDSAVYLCASSPPGTTAYNEQFFGPGTRLTVL.

This clonotype was seen ten or more times. The rearrangement uses TRBV24-1 and TRBJ2-1; 12 bases match TRBD2. CDR3 size: 16 residues. Germline V gene sequence: CDR1 KGHDR, CDR2 SFDVKD. With 0 bases clipped from V and 8 bases from J, the junction kept 4 bases outside the gene matches. CDR3 residues: CATSDLQTSGRYEQFF. The CDR3 nucleotides are TGTGCCACCAGTGATTTGCAGACTAGCGGGAGATATGAGCAGTTCTTC.

This clonotype was seen ten or more times. V is TRBV12-3 or TRBV12-4 and J is TRBJ2-2; no reliable D call. The V and J ends lost 2 bases and 4 bases respectively, with 8 bases between them. The CDR3 extends over 14 amino acids. DNA for the CDR3: TGTGCCAGCAGTTTATCAATCCTCACCGGGGAGCTGTTTTTT. Its protein product is CASSLSILTGELFF.

This clonotype showed up many times. This chain connects TRBV7-6 to TRBJ2-7, with D possibly TRBD2 on 6 matching bases. Germline CDR1 is SGHVS and CDR2 is FNYEAQ. Trimming removed 1 base at V and 2 bases at J, with 9 bases between. The CDR3 sequence is 14 residues long. The CDR3 region has the DNA TGTGCCAGCAGCTTAGGCGGGGCAACCTACGAGCAGTACTTC. Translation: CASSLGGATYEQYF.